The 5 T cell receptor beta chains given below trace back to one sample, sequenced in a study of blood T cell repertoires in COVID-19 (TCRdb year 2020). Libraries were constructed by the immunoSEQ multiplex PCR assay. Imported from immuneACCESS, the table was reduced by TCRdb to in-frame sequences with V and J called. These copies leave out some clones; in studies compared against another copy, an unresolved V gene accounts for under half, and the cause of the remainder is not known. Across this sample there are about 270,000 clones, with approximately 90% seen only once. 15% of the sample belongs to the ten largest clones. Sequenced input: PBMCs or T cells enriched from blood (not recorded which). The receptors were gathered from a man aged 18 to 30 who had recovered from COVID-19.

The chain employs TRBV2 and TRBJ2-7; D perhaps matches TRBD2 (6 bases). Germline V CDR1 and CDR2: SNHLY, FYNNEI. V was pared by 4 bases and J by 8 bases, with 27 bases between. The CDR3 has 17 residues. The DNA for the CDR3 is TGTGCCAGCAGTGTTCACCGGGAGCGGACCCTCTCTCTGAAGCAGTACTTC. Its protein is CASSVHRERTLSLKQYF.

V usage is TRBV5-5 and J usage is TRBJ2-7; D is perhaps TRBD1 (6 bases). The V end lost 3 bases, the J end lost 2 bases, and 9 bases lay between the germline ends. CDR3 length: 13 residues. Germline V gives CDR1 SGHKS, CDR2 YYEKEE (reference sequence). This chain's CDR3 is CASSYTGTYEQYF. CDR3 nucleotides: TGTGCCAGCAGCTACACAGGGACCTACGAGCAGTACTTC.

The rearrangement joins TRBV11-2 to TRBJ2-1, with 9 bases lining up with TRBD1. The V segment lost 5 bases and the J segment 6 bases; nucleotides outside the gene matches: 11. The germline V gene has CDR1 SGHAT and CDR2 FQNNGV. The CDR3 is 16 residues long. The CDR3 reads CASSPRGTGLANEQFF. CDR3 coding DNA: TGTGCCAGCAGCCCCAGAGGGACAGGGCTTGCCAATGAGCAGTTCTTC.

The CDR3 DNA sequence: TGTGCCACCGGGGGGGACTCCTCCCGTGAGACCCAGTACTTC. Translation gives CATGGDSSRETQYF. The gene calls are TRBV2 and TRBJ2-5; 8 bases are a match to TRBD2. Germline assignment: CDR1 SNHLY and CDR2 FYNNEI. The CDR3 consists of 14 residues. With 10 bases clipped from V and 5 bases from J, the junction kept 12 bases outside the gene matches.

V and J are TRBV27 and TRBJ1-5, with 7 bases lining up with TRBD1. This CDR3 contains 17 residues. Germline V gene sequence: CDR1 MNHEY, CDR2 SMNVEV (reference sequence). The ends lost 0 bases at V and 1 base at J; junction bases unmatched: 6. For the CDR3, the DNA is TGTGCCAGCAGTTTATCGTGGACAGGAGCCAGCAATCAGCCCCAGCATTTT. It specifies CASSLSWTGASNQPQHF.